Listed here is a single T cell receptor (beta chain). The antigen is unknown. Generated by immunoSEQ multiplex PCR, the TCRdb table keeps only in-frame clones and is missing some. The table lists 110,000 to 150,000 clones, about 89% of them singletons. This specimen belongs to a study of T cell responses to AZD1222 COVID-19 vaccine. Study-wide background: Researchers grouped second doses given at about 4 or about 12 weeks into one pool. Study-level findings and limits: Mapped onto spike, vaccine-associated CD4 TCRs spanned it and were dominant at 160-218 and 743-854. At baseline, seropositivity was found in only 6 or 7 AZD1222 recipients.

CDR1 is SGHTA and CDR2 is FQGTGA in the germline V gene. V lost 1 base to trimming and J lost 9 bases; unmatched junction nucleotides: 11. CDR3 length equals 17 residues. Sequenced here: peripheral blood, sampled on day 0 of AZD1222 vaccination. The sequence was collected from an adult in good health. This chain links TRBV7-3 with TRBJ2-1, with 11 bases that match TRBD2. DNA for the CDR3: TGTGCCAGCAGCTTAAGACCCCTAGCGGGGGGTTTAGGTGAGCAGTTCTTC. This codes for CASSLRPLAGGLGEQFF.